The rows below give T cell receptor beta chains drawn from one sample of a study of regulatory T cells in long-lasting Graves disease. TCRdb processed the multiplex PCR reads anew with MiXCR; each CDR3 protein has one entry. The sample has some 330,000 distinct CDR3 sequences; roughly 23% are singletons. Specimen: peripheral blood mononuclear cells (PBMCs), collected when the disease was refractory, from a patient treated with antithyroid drugs. These receptors all stem from a woman aged 40 to 50 with Graves disease. CDR3s include the opening cysteine and the closing phenylalanine or tryptophan. D genes are given only for firm matches. Clone size is stated in some rows and not others, as once, few, many or a class when expanded.

clone_size	d_call	v_call	j_call	cdr3_aa	cdr3_nt
-	TRBD1	TRBV10-3	TRBJ1-5	CAISVGDRGLNQPQHF	TGTGCCATCAGTGTCGGGGACAGGGGCCTGAATCAGCCCCAGCATTTT
many	TRBD1	TRBV10-2	TRBJ1-1	CASSASTGSLNTEAFF	TGCGCCAGCAGTGCGTCGACAGGGTCCTTGAACACTGAAGCTTTCTTT
few	-	TRBV10-2	TRBJ2-7	CASSEPSHFGLEQYF	TGCGCCAGCAGTGAGCCTAGCCATTTTGGGCTCGAGCAGTACTTC
-	-	TRBV5-5	TRBJ2-7	CASSLITSEQYF	TGTGCCAGCAGCTTAATAACTAGCGAGCAGTACTTC
many	-	TRBV20-1	TRBJ1-1	CSARDRRGRFVGAFF	TGCAGTGCTAGAGATCGACGGGGCAGATTCGTTGGAGCTTTCTTT
-	TRBD2	TRBV4-1	TRBJ2-3	CASSWLAGGTSTDTQYF	TGCGCCAGCAGCTGGCTAGCGGGAGGGACTAGCACAGATACGCAGTATTTT
-	-	TRBV28	TRBJ1-2	CASSSQGRGSHYGYTF	TGTGCCAGCAGTTCCCAGGGGCGGGGTAGCCACTATGGCTACACCTTC
many	-	TRBV6-1	TRBJ2-5	CATHSPALGTQYF	TGTGCCACTCACTCCCCAGCCCTGGGGACCCAGTACTTC
many	-	TRBV11-2	TRBJ2-7	CASSLARFAYEQYF	TGTGCCAGCAGCTTAGCTAGGTTTGCCTACGAGCAGTACTTC
many	-	TRBV6-5	TRBJ1-6	CASSYSKYSSYNSPLHF	TGTGCCAGCAGTTACTCGAAGTATAGCTCCTATAATTCACCCCTCCACTTT
few	TRBD1	TRBV28	TRBJ1-3	CASSDRTGSLFGNTIYF	TGTGCCAGCAGTGATAGGACAGGGAGCCTCTTTGGAAACACCATATATTTT
-	TRBD2	TRBV6-2/TRBV6-3	TRBJ2-1	CASRWRLLAGEDEQFF	TGTGCCAGCAGGTGGAGGTTACTAGCGGGAGAGGATGAGCAGTTCTTC
many	TRBD1	TRBV7-2	TRBJ2-7	CASSLARRDRVTYEQYF	TGTGCCAGCAGCTTAGCACGCCGGGACAGGGTGACCTACGAGCAGTACTTC
few	-	TRBV30	TRBJ1-1	CAWSGTATEAFF	TGTGCCTGGAGTGGGACGGCGACTGAAGCTTTCTTT
few	TRBD1	TRBV7-9	TRBJ1-4	CASSFWTGKNEKLFF	TGTGCCAGCAGCTTCTGGACAGGGAAGAATGAAAAACTGTTTTTT
-	-	TRBV14	TRBJ2-7	CASSQELDDQYF	TGTGCCAGCAGCCAAGAATTGGATGACCAGTACTTC
many	-	TRBV7-8	TRBJ2-7	CASSLDLRATYEQYF	TGTGCCAGCAGCTTAGACTTGCGGGCTACCTACGAGCAGTACTTC
few	TRBD2	TRBV6-1	TRBJ2-7	CASSDLTSEFIYEQYF	TGTGCCAGCAGTGATTTAACTAGCGAATTTATCTACGAGCAGTACTTC
-	-	TRBV30	TRBJ1-2	CAWTANYGYTF	TGTGCCTGGACAGCTAACTATGGCTACACCTTC
-	-	TRBV5-1	TRBJ2-5	CASSKPGDWETQYF	TGCGCCAGCAGCAAGCCGGGAGACTGGGAGACCCAGTACTTC
many	-	TRBV28	TRBJ1-5	CASTPWKGGNQPQHF	TGTGCCAGCACCCCCTGGAAGGGTGGCAATCAGCCCCAGCATTTT
-	TRBD1	TRBV30	TRBJ1-1	CAWRGQIGTEAFF	TGTGCCTGGAGGGGACAGATCGGGACTGAAGCTTTCTTT
many	-	TRBV6-1	TRBJ1-5	CATLPPGLRNQPQHF	TGTGCCACCCTCCCTCCGGGGCTGCGCAATCAGCCCCAGCATTTT
few	TRBD1	TRBV9	TRBJ1-1	CASSGRQGLGTEAFF	TGTGCCAGCAGCGGTCGACAGGGGCTAGGAACTGAAGCTTTCTTT